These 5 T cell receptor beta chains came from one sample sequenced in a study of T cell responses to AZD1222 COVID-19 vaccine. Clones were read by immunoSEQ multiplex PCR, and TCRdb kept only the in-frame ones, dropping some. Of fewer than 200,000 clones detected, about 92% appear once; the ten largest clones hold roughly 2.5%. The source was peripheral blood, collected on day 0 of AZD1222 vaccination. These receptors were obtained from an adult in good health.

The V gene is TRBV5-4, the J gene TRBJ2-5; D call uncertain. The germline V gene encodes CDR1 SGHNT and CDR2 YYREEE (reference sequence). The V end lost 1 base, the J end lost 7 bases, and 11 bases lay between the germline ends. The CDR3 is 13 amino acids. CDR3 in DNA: TGTGCCAGCAGCTTGCTGGAAATGGGGACCCAGTACTTC. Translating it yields CASSLLEMGTQYF.

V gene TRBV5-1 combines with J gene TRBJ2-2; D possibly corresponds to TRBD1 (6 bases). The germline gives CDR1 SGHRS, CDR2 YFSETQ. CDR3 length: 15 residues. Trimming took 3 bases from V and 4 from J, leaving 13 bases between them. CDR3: CASSWKQGRTGELFF. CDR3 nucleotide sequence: TGCGCCAGCAGCTGGAAACAGGGTCGCACCGGGGAGCTGTTTTTT.

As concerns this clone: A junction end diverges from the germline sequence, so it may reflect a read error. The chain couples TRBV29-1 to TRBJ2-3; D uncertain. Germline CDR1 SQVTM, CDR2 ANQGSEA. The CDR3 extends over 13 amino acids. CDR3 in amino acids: CSAERDHTDTQYF. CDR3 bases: TGCAGCGCTGAAAGAGACCACACAGATACGCAGTATTTT.

The CDR3 is CASPRLAGVAVQSYEQYF. DNA for the CDR3: TGTGCCAGCCCGAGACTAGCGGGAGTTGCGGTACAGTCCTACGAGCAGTACTTC. The genes are TRBV2 and TRBJ2-7; 12 positions agree with TRBD2. The germline gives CDR1 SNHLY, CDR2 FYNNEI. This CDR3 is 18 amino acids long. J lost 1 base, V lost 8 bases, and 15 bases had no gene match.

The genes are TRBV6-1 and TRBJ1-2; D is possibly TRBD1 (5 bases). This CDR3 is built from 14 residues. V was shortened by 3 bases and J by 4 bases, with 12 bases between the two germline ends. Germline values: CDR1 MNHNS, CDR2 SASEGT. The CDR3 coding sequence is TGTGCCAGCAGTGAGGGGGTAACCGTCTATGGCTACACCTTC. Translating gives CASSEGVTVYGYTF.